The T cell receptor beta chain described here comes from a study of blood T cell repertoires in COVID-19. At the level of the study: Spain, Italy and the United States supplied samples that represented acute and convalescent COVID-19. PBMCs, B-cell-depleted T cells, or T cells were the source of the cDNA or gDNA that made up the material.

The authors' processing: Scientists estimated how many nucleated cells there were by amplifying reference gene primers. Clones were sequenced by immunoSEQ multiplex PCR, and TCRdb holds only the in-frame ones, with some missing. From that table come the V and J calls and clone size; the DNA was used to work out D and trimming. The data show 150,000 to 200,000 clones, 90% seen once. This CDR3 contains 15 residues. Germline values: CDR1 SGHTS, CDR2 YDEGEE. Trimming stripped 4 bases from V and 1 base from J, with 11 bases between. The TCR originated in a man between 60 and 75 years old with active or convalescent COVID-19. Sequenced input: peripheral blood. V and J are TRBV5-8 and TRBJ2-2; tentative D call: TRBD1 (6 bases). In DNA form, the CDR3 reads TGTGCCAGCAGCCCCGGCAGGGGGAACACCGGGGAGCTGTTTTTT. Translated, it gives CASSPGRGNTGELFF.